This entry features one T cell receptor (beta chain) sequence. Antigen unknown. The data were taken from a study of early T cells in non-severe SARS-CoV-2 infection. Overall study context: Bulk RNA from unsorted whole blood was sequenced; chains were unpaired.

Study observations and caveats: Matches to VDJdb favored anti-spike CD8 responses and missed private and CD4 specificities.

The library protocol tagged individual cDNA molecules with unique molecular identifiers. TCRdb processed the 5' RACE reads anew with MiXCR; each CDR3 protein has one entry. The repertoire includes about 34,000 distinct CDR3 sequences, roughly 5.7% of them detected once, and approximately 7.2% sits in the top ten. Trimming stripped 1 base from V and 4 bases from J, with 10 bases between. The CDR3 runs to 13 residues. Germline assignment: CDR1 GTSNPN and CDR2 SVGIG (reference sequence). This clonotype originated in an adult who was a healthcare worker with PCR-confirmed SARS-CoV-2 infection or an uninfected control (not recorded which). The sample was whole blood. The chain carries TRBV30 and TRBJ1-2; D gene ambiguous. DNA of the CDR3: TGTGCCTGGAGTGCGGGGAACGGCTATGGCTACACCTTC. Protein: CAWSAGNGYGYTF.